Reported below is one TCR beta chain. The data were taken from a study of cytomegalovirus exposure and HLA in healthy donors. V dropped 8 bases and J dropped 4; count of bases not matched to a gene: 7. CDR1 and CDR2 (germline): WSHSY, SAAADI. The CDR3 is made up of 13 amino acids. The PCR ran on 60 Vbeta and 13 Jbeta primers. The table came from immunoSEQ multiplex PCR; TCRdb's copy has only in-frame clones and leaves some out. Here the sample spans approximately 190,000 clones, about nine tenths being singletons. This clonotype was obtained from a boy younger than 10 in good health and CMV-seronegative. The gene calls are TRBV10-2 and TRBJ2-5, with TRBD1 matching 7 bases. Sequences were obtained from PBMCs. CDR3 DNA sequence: TGCGCCAGCCTTAAAACAGGGGTAGAGACCCAGTACTTC. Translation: CASLKTGVETQYF.